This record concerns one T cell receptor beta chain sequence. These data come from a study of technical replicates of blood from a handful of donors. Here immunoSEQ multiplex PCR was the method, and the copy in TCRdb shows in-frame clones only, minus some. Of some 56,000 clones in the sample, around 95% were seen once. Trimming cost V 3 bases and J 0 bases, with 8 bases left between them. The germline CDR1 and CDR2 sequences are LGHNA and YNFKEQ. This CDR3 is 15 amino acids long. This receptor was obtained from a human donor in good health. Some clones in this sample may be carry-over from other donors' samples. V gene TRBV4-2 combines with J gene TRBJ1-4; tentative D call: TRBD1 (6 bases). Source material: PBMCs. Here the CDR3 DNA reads TGTGCCAGCAGCCAGGACAGACCAACTAATGAAAAACTGTTTTTT. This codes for CASSQDRPTNEKLFF.